The 30 T cell receptor beta chains listed next were all sequenced from one sample in a study of neoadjuvant anti-PD-1 for oral cavity cancer. Clones were sequenced by immunoSEQ multiplex PCR, and TCRdb holds only the in-frame ones, with some missing. The sample carries over 10,000 clones, about three fifths recorded once. The source material was PBMCs, sampled before nivolumab (anti-PD-1) treatment. The receptors here all came from a person aged 35-79 years with oral cavity squamous cell carcinoma.

This chain joins TRBV20-1 and TRBJ2-5; possibly TRBD1 or TRBD2 for D (5 bases each). Germline values: CDR1 DFQATT, CDR2 SNEGSKA (reference sequence). The CDR3 sequence is 10 residues long. Trimming cost V 6 bases and J 7 bases, with 9 bases left between them. In DNA form, the CDR3 reads TGCAGTGCCGTTGGGGGGACCCAGTACTTC. This translates into CSAVGGTQYF.

V gene TRBV7-8 combines with J gene TRBJ1-4; D remains ambiguous. The V end was cut by 3 bases, the J end by 8 bases, with 4 bases between. Per germline, CDR1 SGHVS and CDR2 FQNEAQ. This CDR3 has 11 amino acids. Here the CDR3 reads CASSFGEKLFF. The CDR3 DNA sequence: TGTGCCAGCAGCTTCGGAGAAAAACTGTTTTTT.

The rearrangement joins TRBV20-1 to TRBJ1-2, with a weak D call TRBD1 (5 bases). CDR1 is DFQATT, CDR2 SNEGSKA, per germline (reference sequence). V was trimmed by 7 bases and J by 6 bases, leaving 12 bases between them. The CDR3 runs to 11 residues. In nucleotides, the CDR3 is TGCAGTGGGGACCCGCGCAATGGCTACACCTTC. Residues: CSGDPRNGYTF.

V gene TRBV7-3 combines with J gene TRBJ1-2, with D uncertain. V was clipped by 2 bases and J by 6 bases, with 10 bases between them. Germline CDR1 and CDR2: SGHTA and FQGTGA. The CDR3 sequence is 13 residues long. For the CDR3, the DNA is TGTGCCAGCAGCTTAGATCCAGGCAATGGCTACACCTTC. It codes for CASSLDPGNGYTF. Full variable domain (missing parts from reference TRBV7-3 and TRBJ1-2): GAGVSQTPSNKVTEKGKYVELRCDPISGHTALYWYRQSLGQGPEFLIYFQGTGAADDSGLPNDRFFAVRPEGSVSTLKIQRTERGDSAVYLCASSLDPGNGYTFGSGTRLTVV.

This rearrangement joins TRBV15 to TRBJ1-5; a possible D gene is TRBD1 (6 bases). The germline V and J ends were trimmed by 3 bases and 2 bases, with 11 bases remaining between them. The CDR3 contains 15 residues. Germline lookup yields CDR1 LNHNV and CDR2 YYDKDF (reference sequence). The CDR3 reads CATSSFRQGNQPQHF. For the CDR3, the DNA is TGTGCCACCAGCAGTTTCCGACAGGGCAATCAGCCCCAGCATTTT.

This rearrangement joins TRBV7-8 to TRBJ2-2; 9 bases agree with TRBD2. This CDR3 is 14 amino acids long. Trimming cost V 1 base and J 6 bases; bases outside gene matches: 0. Germline-derived CDR1 and CDR2 are SGHVS and FQNEAQ. The CDR3 is CASSLGLAAGELFF. In DNA form, the CDR3 reads TGTGCCAGCAGCTTAGGACTAGCGGCCGGGGAGCTGTTTTTT.

This clone was detected only once. This chain links TRBV7-2 with TRBJ1-4, with D unclear. CDR3 length: 14 residues. V was cut by 1 base and J by 10 bases, with 13 bases left in between. CDR1 and CDR2 from the germline V gene are SGHTA and FQGNSA. In DNA form, the CDR3 reads TGTGCCAGCAGCTTAGAGGTCGGTGAGGGAAAACTGTTTTTT. This sequence encodes CASSLEVGEGKLFF.

This chain links TRBV27 with TRBJ2-2; 15 nucleotides match TRBD2. The CDR3 covers 19 residues. Germline V gene lookup returns CDR1 MNHEY and CDR2 SMNVEV (reference sequence). J gave up 1 base and V 5 bases, and 8 bases lay outside the gene matches. The CDR3 DNA reads as TGTGCCAGCAGTCAACTGGGACTAGCGGGGGGACTGAACACCGGGGAGCTGTTTTTT. Translation gives CASSQLGLAGGLNTGELFF.

About this clone: One junction end does not reproduce the germline sequence, and a read error may be involved. The rearrangement uses TRBV2 and TRBJ2-7; TRBD2 matches at 8 bases. This CDR3 comprises 16 residues. The germline V gene has CDR1 SNHLY and CDR2 FYNNEI. CDR3 sequence: CASTEGWASGPYEQYF. The CDR3, as DNA: TGTGCCAGCACTGAAGGGTGGGCTAGCGGGCCCTACGAGCAGTACTTC.

The CDR3 bases are TGTGCCAGCAGTTTATCTCGACAGGGTTCGGGCGCCAAAAACATTCAGTACTTC. This encodes CASSLSRQGSGAKNIQYF. The chain uses TRBV27 and TRBJ2-4; 7 bases map to TRBD1. The CDR3 has 18 amino acids. Germline V CDR1 and CDR2: MNHEY, SMNVEV (reference sequence). J lost 1 base, V lost 0 bases, and 9 bases had no gene match.

V gene TRBV14 combines with J gene TRBJ2-3; weak D call: TRBD2 (5 bases). From germline, CDR1 is SGHDN and CDR2 FVKESK. Trimming took 1 base from V and 0 from J, leaving 8 bases between them. The CDR3 runs 15 residues. The CDR3 coding sequence is TGTGCCAGCAGCCAAGGAGAGGGAAGCACAGATACGCAGTATTTT. Amino acid sequence: CASSQGEGSTDTQYF.

The chain is built from TRBV5-1 and TRBJ2-6; D is perhaps TRBD2 (6 bases). Germline V lookup: CDR1 SGHRS, CDR2 YFSETQ. The CDR3 covers 17 residues. Trimming took off 3 bases at V and 4 bases at J, with 17 bases between the two ends. Here the CDR3 reads CASSSLLGGSGANVLTF. In DNA form, the CDR3 reads TGCGCCAGCAGCTCCCTTCTCGGGGGATCGGGGGCCAACGTCCTGACTTTC.

V gene TRBV5-4 combines with J gene TRBJ2-5, with D perhaps matching TRBD2 (6 bases). The V and J ends lost 5 bases and 5 bases respectively, with 19 bases between them. Germline lookup yields CDR1 SGHNT and CDR2 YYREEE (reference sequence). The CDR3 totals 15 residues. The CDR3 spells CASSTGSGERETQYF. DNA of the CDR3: TGTGCCAGCAGTACCGGGAGTGGCGAAAGGGAGACCCAGTACTTC.

V gene TRBV19 combines with J gene TRBJ1-2; unclear D gene. The V gene lost 5 bases and the J gene lost 4 bases, with 11 bases spanning the gap. The CDR3 is 13 amino acids. Germline-derived CDR1 and CDR2 are LNHDA and SQIVND (reference sequence). The DNA for the CDR3 is TGTGCCAGTAGTCCGGACGGATTCTATGGCTACACCTTC. Translated, it gives CASSPDGFYGYTF.

The chain is built from TRBV5-1 and TRBJ1-4; 10 bases are shared with TRBD1. CDR3 length equals 15 residues. Losses at the gene ends were 2 bases for V and 5 bases for J; bases not matched to a gene: 3. Germline V CDR1 and CDR2: SGHRS, YFSETQ. CDR3 protein: CASSFRTGGNEKLFF. CDR3 DNA sequence: TGCGCCAGCAGCTTTCGGACAGGGGGGAATGAAAAACTGTTTTTT.

The chain employs TRBV7-9 and TRBJ2-1; possible D gene TRBD2, 5 bases. The CDR3 is made up of 14 amino acids. CDR1 and CDR2 (germline): SEHNR, FQNEAQ (reference sequence). V lost 5 bases and J 11 bases, leaving 19 bases between the germline ends. CDR3 residues: CASSLSGKALQQFF. The CDR3 DNA reads as TGTGCCAGCAGCCTATCCGGGAAGGCCCTACAGCAGTTCTTC. The full variable domain, with the rest looked up from reference TRBV7-9 and TRBJ2-1, is DTGVSQNPRHKITKRGQNVTFRCDPISEHNRLYWYRQTLGQGPEFLTYFQNEAQLEKSRLLSDRFSAERPKGSFSTLEIQRTEQGDSAMYLCASSLSGKALQQFFGPGTRLTVL.

This chain joins TRBV10-3 and TRBJ1-5; TRBD1 aligns across 7 bases. The V gene end was trimmed by 0 bases and the J gene end by 4 bases; junction bases not matched to a gene: 0. Germline V gene sequence: CDR1 ENHRY, CDR2 SYGVKD. The CDR3 extends over 14 amino acids. In nucleotides, the CDR3 is TGTGCCATCAGTGAGTCGACAGGGAATCAGCCCCAGCATTTT. Amino acid sequence: CAISESTGNQPQHF.

This clone was found once. The rearrangement joins TRBV6-5 to TRBJ2-1, with D possibly being TRBD1 (6 bases). The germline CDR1 and CDR2 sequences are MNHEY and SVGAGI. The V end was cut by 5 bases, the J end by 2 bases, with 13 bases between. This CDR3 region has 15 residues. The CDR3 loop is CASSKWDKPYNEQFF. DNA for the CDR3: TGTGCCAGCAGTAAATGGGACAAACCCTACAATGAGCAGTTCTTC.

The CDR3 sequence: CASSHLGGSSSGANVLTF. Here the CDR3 DNA reads TGTGCCAGCAGCCACCTCGGGGGGTCTTCCTCTGGGGCCAACGTCCTGACTTTC. This rearrangement joins TRBV5-6 to TRBJ2-6; 7 bases match TRBD2. V was clipped by 4 bases and J by 0 bases; unmatched bases: 10. The CDR3 runs to 18 residues. Germline loops: CDR1 SGHDT, CDR2 YYEEEE.

The V and J genes are TRBV7-3 and TRBJ1-6, with TRBD1 matching 8 bases. Germline V gives CDR1 SGHTA, CDR2 FQGTGA. The CDR3 runs to 15 residues. V dropped 5 bases and J dropped 10; count of bases not matched to a gene: 10. CDR3 sequence reads: CASSREAGGRSPLHF. The CDR3 DNA follows: TGTGCCAGCAGCCGTGAGGCAGGGGGCCGGTCACCCCTCCACTTT.

A remark on this clone: At one boundary the junction diverges from the germline segment, which might be a read error. The J gene is TRBJ2-2, the V gene TRBV11-1; no definite D call. The germline gives CDR1 SGHAT, CDR2 FQDESV (reference sequence). The CDR3 consists of 14 residues. The chain's CDR3 is CASSLLTNTGELFF. The CDR3 DNA sequence: TGTGCCAGCAGCTTATTGACGAATACCGGGGAGCTGTTTTTT.

The rearrangement uses TRBV5-1 and TRBJ1-4; perhaps TRBD1 as D (6 bases). From germline, CDR1 is SGHRS and CDR2 YFSETQ. V shed 4 bases and J shed 8 bases, with 21 bases lying between them. The CDR3 totals 16 residues. CDR3 coding DNA: TGCGCCAGCAGCCTGGAGGGGGGCCAGGGTGGAGAAAAACTGTTTTTT. Its protein product is CASSLEGGQGGEKLFF.

This clone was counted once. This chain's CDR3 is CASSPAVNQPQHF. The CDR3 DNA follows: TGTGCCAGTAGTCCCGCAGTAAATCAGCCCCAGCATTTT. V and J are TRBV19 and TRBJ1-5; D gene uncertain. V was pared by 5 bases and J by 4 bases, with 9 bases between. The germline V gene encodes CDR1 LNHDA and CDR2 SQIVND (reference sequence). The CDR3 has 13 amino acids.

The chain combines TRBV10-2 with TRBJ1-6; the D gene is possibly TRBD1 (6 bases). Per germline, CDR1 WSHSY and CDR2 SAAADI. Trimming cost V 3 bases and J 0 bases, with 9 bases left between them. CDR3 size: 16 residues. The CDR3 DNA follows: TGCGCCAGCAGTGAAACAGGGAGCTCCTATAATTCACCCCTCCACTTT. This translates into CASSETGSSYNSPLHF.

The chain carries TRBV27 and TRBJ1-1; the match to TRBD1 covers 7 bases. This CDR3 region has 14 residues. The trim removed 6 bases at V and 0 bases at J, leaving 4 bases unmatched. In germline, CDR1 is MNHEY, CDR2 SMNVEV (reference sequence). CDR3 sequence: CASSERGLNTEAFF. The CDR3 DNA reads TGTGCCAGCAGCGAGAGGGGGCTGAACACTGAAGCTTTCTTT.

This chain connects TRBV10-2 to TRBJ2-7, with D perhaps matching TRBD1 (5 bases). Deletions cut 5 bases from V and 1 base from J, with 18 bases between. This CDR3 comprises 16 residues. The germline V gene encodes CDR1 WSHSY and CDR2 SAAADI. The CDR3 region has the DNA TGCGCCAGCAGTAATCCTACAACAGGCAAATCCTACGAGCAGTACTTC. Its protein is CASSNPTTGKSYEQYF.

The gene calls are TRBV6-4 and TRBJ1-5; D ambiguous. The CDR3 is made up of 13 amino acids. Trimming stripped 5 bases from V and 4 bases from J, with 9 bases between. Germline CDR1 reads MRHNA; CDR2 reads SNTAGT. The CDR3 DNA reads TGTGCCAGCAGTCGGACCGGGAATCAGCCCCAGCATTTT. Translated, it gives CASSRTGNQPQHF.

The rearrangement uses TRBV6-1 and TRBJ1-6; possibly TRBD1 for D (5 bases). The CDR3 loop spans 14 amino acids. Germline loops: CDR1 MNHNS, CDR2 SASEGT. Trimming took off 6 bases at V and 10 bases at J, with 16 bases between the two ends. DNA for the CDR3: TGTGCCAGCAGGGAGGGGAGTGAGGGCTCACCCCTCCACTTT. Translating it yields CASREGSEGSPLHF.

The rearrangement uses TRBV29-1 and TRBJ1-1; no firm D call. The germline CDR1 and CDR2 sequences are SQVTM and ANQGSEA. The CDR3 has 14 residues. The CDR3 sequence is CTTRSGKKNTEAFF. CDR3 DNA sequence: TGCACTACCCGGAGCGGAAAGAAAAACACTGAAGCTTTCTTT.

The rearrangement links TRBV2 to TRBJ1-1; a weak D match, TRBD1 (5 bases). CDR1 SNHLY and CDR2 FYNNEI come from the germline V gene. The CDR3 length is 13 residues. With 3 bases removed from V and 3 bases from J, the gap between germline ends came to 8 bases. This CDR3 is CASSDRVDTEAFF. The CDR3 DNA follows: TGTGCCAGCAGTGACAGGGTGGACACTGAAGCTTTCTTT.